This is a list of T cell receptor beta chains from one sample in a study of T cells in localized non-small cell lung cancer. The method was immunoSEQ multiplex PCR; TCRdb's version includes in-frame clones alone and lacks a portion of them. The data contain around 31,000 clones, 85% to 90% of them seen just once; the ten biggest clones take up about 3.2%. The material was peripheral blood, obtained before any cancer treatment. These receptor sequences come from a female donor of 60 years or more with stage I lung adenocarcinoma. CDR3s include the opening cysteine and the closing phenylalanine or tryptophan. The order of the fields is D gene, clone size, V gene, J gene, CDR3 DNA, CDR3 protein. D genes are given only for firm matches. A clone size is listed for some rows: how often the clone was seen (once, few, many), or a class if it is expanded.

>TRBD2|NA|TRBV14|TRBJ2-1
TGTGCCAGCAGCCTGATTACTGGCGGGAGGGTTTCCAATGAGCAGTTCTTC
CASSLITGGRVSNEQFF
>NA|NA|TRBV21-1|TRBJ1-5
TGTGCCAGCAGCAAAGGAAACAGTCCGAGCAATCAGCCCCAGCATTTT
CASSKGNSPSNQPQHF
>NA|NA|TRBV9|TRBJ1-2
TGTGCCAGCAGCCCCATGCCGCGTGACAATTCTAACTATGGCTACACCTTC
CASSPMPRDNSNYGYTF
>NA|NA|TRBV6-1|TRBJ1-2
TGTGCCAGCAGTGAAGGTTGGATCTATGGCTACACCTTC
CASSEGWIYGYTF
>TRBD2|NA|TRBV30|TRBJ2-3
TGTGCCTGGATGGCGGGGACTAGCGGGAGGGAAAGGGGAGATACGCAGTATTTT
CAWMAGTSGRERGDTQYF
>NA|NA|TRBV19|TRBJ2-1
TGTGCCAGTAGTATTTGGGGCGATGAGCAGTTCTTC
CASSIWGDEQFF
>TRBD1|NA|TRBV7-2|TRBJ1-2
TGTGCCAGCAGCAAACGGACAGGGGTTGGTGGCTACACCTTC
CASSKRTGVGGYTF
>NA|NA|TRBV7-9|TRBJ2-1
TGTGCCAGTCACCCGGAGGGGGCCCCTTCCTACAATGAGCAGTTCTTC
CASHPEGAPSYNEQFF
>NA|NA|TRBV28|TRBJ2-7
TGTGCCAGCCGAACGATGACGGCGGGGGAGCAGTACTTC
CASRTMTAGEQYF
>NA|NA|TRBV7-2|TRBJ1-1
TGTGCCAGCAGCCTAGACAGACAAAACACTGAAGCTTTCTTT
CASSLDRQNTEAFF
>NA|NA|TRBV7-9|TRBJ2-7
TGTGCCAGCAGCCTATCCGACAGTTACGAGCAGTACTTC
CASSLSDSYEQYF
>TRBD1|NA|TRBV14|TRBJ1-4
TGTGCCAGCAGAGCTAGGACAGGGGGGGGAAAACTGTTTTTT
CASRARTGGGKLFF
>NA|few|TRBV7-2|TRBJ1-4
TGTGCCAGCAGCCAAGACGGCAAGGGGGATTGGGAAAAACTGTTTTTT
CASSQDGKGDWEKLFF
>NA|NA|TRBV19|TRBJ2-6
TGTGCCAGTAGTTCCCCAGGGGTACGCTCTGGGGCCAACGTCCTGACTTTC
CASSSPGVRSGANVLTF
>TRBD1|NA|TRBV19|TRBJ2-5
TGTGCCAGTAGTATGTTTGTTTCCGGGACAGGGTCTGGGGAGACCCAGTACTTC
CASSMFVSGTGSGETQYF
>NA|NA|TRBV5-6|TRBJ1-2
TGTGCCAGCAGCTTGACATTGACAAGCGGCTACACCTTC
CASSLTLTSGYTF
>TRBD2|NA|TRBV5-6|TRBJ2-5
TGTGCCAGCAGCTGGCGGGAGCGTCGAGAGACCCAGTACTTC
CASSWRERRETQYF
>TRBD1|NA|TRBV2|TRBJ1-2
TGTGCCAGCAAGACAGGGGGCTTAGGAGGCTACACCTTC
CASKTGGLGGYTF
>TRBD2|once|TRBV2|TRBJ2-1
TGTGCCAGCAGTGATGTTGGACTAGCGGGAGGGCCGCCCTACAATGAGCAGTTCTTC
CASSDVGLAGGPPYNEQFF
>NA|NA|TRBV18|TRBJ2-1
TGTGCCAGCTCACCACCGAGGAGTCCTAAGAGCTCCTACAATGAGCAGTTCTTC
CASSPPRSPKSSYNEQFF
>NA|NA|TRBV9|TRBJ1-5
TGTGCCAGCAATTCCGGGGATAGCAATCAGCCCCAGCATTTT
CASNSGDSNQPQHF
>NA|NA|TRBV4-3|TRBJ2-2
TGCGCCAGCAGCCAAGATAAGAACACCGGGGAGCTGTTTTTT
CASSQDKNTGELFF
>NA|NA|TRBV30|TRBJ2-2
TGTGCCTGGAGTGTGCCGAACACCGGGGAGCTGTTTTTT
CAWSVPNTGELFF
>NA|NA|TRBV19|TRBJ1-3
TGTGCCAGTACCCCTGCAGGGATAGCTCCGATGGTCGAAAACACCATATATTTT
CASTPAGIAPMVENTIYF
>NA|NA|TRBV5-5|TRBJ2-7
TGTGCCAGCAGCCTGGAGGAGACCTTTATGCAGTACTTC
CASSLEETFMQYF
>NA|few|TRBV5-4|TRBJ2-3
TGTGCCAGCAGCCGATATTCCGCAGATACGCAGTATTTT
CASSRYSADTQYF
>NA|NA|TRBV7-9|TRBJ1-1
TGTGCCAGCAGCTTATTGGGGTCTGAAGCTTTCTTT
CASSLLGSEAFF
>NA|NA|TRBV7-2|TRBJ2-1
TGTGCCAGCAGCTTAGTCCCCAAGGTGGATGAGCAGTTCTTC
CASSLVPKVDEQFF
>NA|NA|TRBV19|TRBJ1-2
TGTGCCAGTGTGGACAGCCCTTATAACTATGGCTACACCTTC
CASVDSPYNYGYTF
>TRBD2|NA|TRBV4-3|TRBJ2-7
TGCGCCAGCAGCCTACTAGCGGGAGTCTTTTACGAGCAGTACTTC
CASSLLAGVFYEQYF